This T cell receptor beta chain was documented in a study of T cells in Graves' hyperthyroidism and ophthalmopathy. This clonotype was seen a handful of times. The authors obtained PBMCs from over 7.5 ml of fresh peripheral blood. RNA transcripts were the template for amplifying TCR beta CDR3 regions. RT-PCR in the first round (using the HTBI primer set) targeted the TCR CDR3. TCRdb itself ran the multiplex PCR reads through MiXCR, one entry per CDR3 protein. Among approximately 620,000 distinct CDR3 sequences, about a sixth were seen once, and the ten largest hold roughly 3.3%. The V gene's germline CDR1 is SGHNT and CDR2 YENEEA. With 4 bases removed from V and 5 bases from J, the gap between germline ends came to 12 bases. The CDR3 sequence is 13 residues long.

This TCR was recovered from a woman in her thirties or forties with Graves' ophthalmopathy. The sequenced sample consisted of blood. The chain combines TRBV11-3 with TRBJ2-7; no firm D call. The CDR3 sequence is CASSSRSGNEQYF. The CDR3 DNA is TGTGCCAGCAGCTCCAGATCGGGTAACGAGCAGTACTTC.